Listed here are 13 T cell receptor beta chains from one sample, sequenced in a study of blood T cell repertoires in COVID-19. Using immunoSEQ multiplex PCR, the repertoire was profiled, and TCRdb retains in-frame clones only, with some absent. The sample has some 390,000 clones, over 85% seen once. Source material: PBMCs or T cells enriched from blood (not recorded which). These TCRs come from a woman aged 25-40 years who had recovered from COVID-19.

This clone was seen just once. The chain couples TRBV6-4 to TRBJ2-2; D call uncertain. This CDR3 spans 13 amino acids. The ends were cut back, 5 bases at V and 1 base at J, with 5 bases in the middle. Germline values: CDR1 MRHNA, CDR2 SNTAGT. The CDR3 sequence is CASSPGNTGELFF. DNA of the CDR3: TGTGCCAGCAGTCCGGGGAACACCGGGGAGCTGTTTTTT.

This clone has just a few counts. The genes are TRBV12-5 and TRBJ2-1; TRBD1 agrees at 8 bases. Looked up from germline, CDR1 is LGHNT and CDR2 is FRNRAP. V lost 4 bases, J lost 5 bases, and 10 bases stayed unmatched. This CDR3 is built from 16 residues. As DNA, the CDR3 is TGTGCTAGTGGTTCCCTGACAGGGGATATTCACAATGAGCAGTTCTTC. It codes for CASGSLTGDIHNEQFF.

This rearrangement joins TRBV11-1 to TRBJ1-1; D call uncertain. Trimming took off 5 bases at V and 7 bases at J, with 23 bases between the two ends. The CDR3 runs to 16 residues. From germline, CDR1 is SGHAT and CDR2 FQDESV (reference sequence). DNA for the CDR3: TGTGCCAGCAGCCAAAGGAGGCATACACTAATCTTTGAAGCTTTCTTT. Translation gives CASSQRRHTLIFEAFF.

This clone has a handful of counts. Within the sample, other DNA sequences also encode this same CDR3. The rearrangement joins TRBV30 to TRBJ2-7; no clear D. V was shortened by 0 bases and J by 4 bases, with 7 bases between the two germline ends. Per the germline V gene, CDR1 is GTSNPN and CDR2 is SVGIG (reference sequence). The CDR3 covers 12 residues. The CDR3 region is CAWSVAQYEQYF. The CDR3 coding sequence is TGTGCCTGGAGTGTAGCGCAGTACGAGCAGTACTTC.

The CDR3 region is CAINPSSGTGDDEQFF. The CDR3 DNA follows: TGTGCCATCAACCCCTCCTCCGGGACAGGGGACGATGAGCAGTTCTTC. The rearrangement links TRBV10-3 to TRBJ2-1, with TRBD1 identical over 10 bases. The CDR3 is 16 residues long. Germline V gene lookup returns CDR1 ENHRY and CDR2 SYGVKD. V was pared by 7 bases and J by 8 bases, with 14 bases of the junction left unmatched.

This chain joins TRBV5-6 and TRBJ1-2, with a tentative D call TRBD1 (5 bases). CDR3 length equals 14 residues. From germline, CDR1 is SGHDT and CDR2 YYEEEE. V was cut by 4 bases and J by 3 bases, with 13 bases left in between. CDR3 sequence (DNA): TGTGCCAGCAGCCGGGGCGGGGATGACTATGGCTACACCTTC. Residues: CASSRGGDDYGYTF.

This chain joins TRBV6-6 and TRBJ2-6; 9 bases line up with TRBD1. CDR1 is MNHNY and CDR2 is SVGAGI in the germline V gene (reference sequence). This CDR3 is 16 amino acids long. J gave up 5 bases and V 2 bases, and 4 bases lay outside the gene matches. The CDR3 sequence is CASSYPGQGRANVLTF. The CDR3, as DNA: TGTGCCAGCAGTTACCCGGGACAGGGAAGGGCCAACGTCCTGACTTTC.

This chain uses TRBV10-1 with TRBJ1-6; D is uncertain. Trimming took 4 bases from V and 3 from J, leaving 4 bases between them. The germline V gene has CDR1 WNHNN and CDR2 SYGVQD (reference sequence). This CDR3 is 13 amino acids long. CDR3 in DNA: TGCGCCAGCAGTGCAAACTATAATTCACCCCTCCACTTT. This codes for CASSANYNSPLHF.

This sequence joins TRBV5-6 and TRBJ2-1; the D gene is possibly TRBD2 (5 bases). Trimming removed 2 bases from V and 4 bases from J, with 13 bases in between. Germline V lookup: CDR1 SGHDT, CDR2 YYEEEE. CDR3 length: 15 amino acids. The CDR3 region has the DNA TGTGCCAGCAGCTTAGGACCGGGGAGATACAATGAGCAGTTCTTC. This translates into CASSLGPGRYNEQFF.

V and J are TRBV10-3 and TRBJ1-2; D is perhaps TRBD1 (6 bases). The CDR3 spans 14 residues. With 0 bases removed from V and 6 bases from J, the gap between germline ends came to 11 bases. In germline, CDR1 is ENHRY, CDR2 SYGVKD. In DNA form, the CDR3 reads TGTGCCATCAGTGAGTCCCGGACAGAAAATGGCTACACCTTC. This sequence encodes CAISESRTENGYTF.

This rearrangement joins TRBV7-2 to TRBJ1-1, with D hard to call. CDR1 and CDR2 (germline): SGHTA, FQGNSA. The CDR3 is made up of 14 amino acids. V dropped 0 bases and J dropped 3 bases, with 8 bases sitting between them. CDR3 nucleotides: TGTGCCAGCAGCTTAGCGTCGGGGTACACTGAAGCTTTCTTT. Encoded protein: CASSLASGYTEAFF.

V and J are TRBV12-2 and TRBJ1-5; the table's D call TRBD1 went unverified against the DNA. TRBV12-2 is assigned pseudogene status. This CDR3 is built from 16 residues. CDR3 DNA sequence: TGTGCAAGTCGCGGACGGACAGAATATAGCAATCAGCCCCAGCATTTT. It encodes CASRGRTEYSNQPQHF.

As regards this clone: Other DNA sequences from this sample encode an identical CDR3 as well. This rearrangement joins TRBV28 to TRBJ1-5, with D maybe TRBD1 (5 bases). Germline V gives CDR1 MDHEN, CDR2 SYDVKM. The CDR3 consists of 14 residues. Trimming stripped 6 bases from V and 0 bases from J, with 9 bases between. Written as DNA, the CDR3 is TGTGCCAGCAGCCTGACAGCTAGCAATCAGCCCCAGCATTTT. As protein: CASSLTASNQPQHF.